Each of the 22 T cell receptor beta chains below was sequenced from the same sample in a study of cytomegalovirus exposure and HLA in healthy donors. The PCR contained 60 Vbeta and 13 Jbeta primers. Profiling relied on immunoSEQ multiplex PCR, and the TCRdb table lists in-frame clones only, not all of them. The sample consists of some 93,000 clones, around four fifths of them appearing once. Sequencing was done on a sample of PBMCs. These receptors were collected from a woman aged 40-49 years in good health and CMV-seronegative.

The CDR3 loop is CASSWRGPTDTQYF. The CDR3 coding sequence is TGTGCCAGCAGTTGGAGGGGACCCACAGATACGCAGTATTTT. This sequence joins TRBV27 and TRBJ2-3, with a weak D call TRBD2 (6 bases). Germline V lookup: CDR1 MNHEY, CDR2 SMNVEV (reference sequence). CDR3 size: 14 residues. The V end was cut by 4 bases, the J end by 2 bases, with 10 bases between.

The CDR3 sequence: CASSKTGQGGNTIYF. The DNA for the CDR3 is TGTGCCAGCAGTAAGACAGGGCAGGGAGGAAACACCATATATTTT. This chain joins TRBV28 and TRBJ1-3; 7 bases line up with TRBD1. The CDR3 has 15 amino acids. Germline V CDR1 and CDR2: MDHEN, SYDVKM. Germline trimming cut 5 bases from V and 4 bases from J; bases unmatched to any gene: 8.

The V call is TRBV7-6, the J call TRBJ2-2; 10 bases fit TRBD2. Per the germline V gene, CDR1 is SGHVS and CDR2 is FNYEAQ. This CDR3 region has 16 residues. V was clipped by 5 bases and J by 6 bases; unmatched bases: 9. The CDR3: CASSRGSGRAPGELFF. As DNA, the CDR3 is TGTGCCAGCAGCCGAGGAAGCGGGAGGGCCCCCGGGGAGCTGTTTTTT.

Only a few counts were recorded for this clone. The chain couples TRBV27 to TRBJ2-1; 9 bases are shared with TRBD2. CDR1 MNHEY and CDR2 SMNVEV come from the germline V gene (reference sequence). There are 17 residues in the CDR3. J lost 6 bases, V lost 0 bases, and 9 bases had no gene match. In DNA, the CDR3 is TGTGCCAGCAGTTTATCGGCGGGACTAGCAACGGTCAATGAGCAGTTCTTC. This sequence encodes CASSLSAGLATVNEQFF.

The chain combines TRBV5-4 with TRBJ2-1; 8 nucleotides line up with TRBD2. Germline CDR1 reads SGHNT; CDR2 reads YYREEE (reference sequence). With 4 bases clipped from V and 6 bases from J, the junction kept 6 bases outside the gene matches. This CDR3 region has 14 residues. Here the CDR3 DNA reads TGTGCCAGCAGCCCAGCGGGAGTACCCAATGAGCAGTTCTTC. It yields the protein CASSPAGVPNEQFF.

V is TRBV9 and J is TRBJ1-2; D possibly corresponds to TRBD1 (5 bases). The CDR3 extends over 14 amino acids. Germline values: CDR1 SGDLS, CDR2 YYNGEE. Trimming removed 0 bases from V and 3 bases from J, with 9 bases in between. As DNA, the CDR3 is TGTGCCAGCAGCGTAGTGGGAGGGGACTATGGCTACACCTTC. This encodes CASSVVGGDYGYTF.

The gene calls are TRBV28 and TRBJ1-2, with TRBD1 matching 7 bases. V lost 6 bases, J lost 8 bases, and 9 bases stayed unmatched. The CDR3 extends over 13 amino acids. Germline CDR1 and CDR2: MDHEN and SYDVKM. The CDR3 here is CASRQGISLGYTF. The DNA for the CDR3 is TGTGCCAGCAGACAGGGGATCTCGCTCGGCTACACCTTC.

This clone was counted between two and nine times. The CDR3: CASSYGTSGIHEQFF. The DNA for the CDR3 is TGTGCCAGCAGTTACGGGACTAGCGGGATCCATGAGCAGTTCTTC. The chain couples TRBV6-5 to TRBJ2-1; 13 bases align to TRBD2. This CDR3 contains 15 residues. Germline V CDR1 and CDR2: MNHEY, SVGAGI. The junction had 3 bases not matched to a gene; V was cut back by 2 bases and J by 8 bases.

The CDR3, as DNA: TGTGCCAGTAGTATGCTAGCGGGAGCGGGCACCGGGGAGCTGTTTTTT. Translating it yields CASSMLAGAGTGELFF. The rearrangement links TRBV19 to TRBJ2-2, with 10 nucleotides matching TRBD2. CDR3 length: 16 amino acids. Germline assignment: CDR1 LNHDA and CDR2 SQIVND (reference sequence). The V gene end was trimmed by 3 bases and the J gene end by 4 bases; junction bases not matched to a gene: 5.

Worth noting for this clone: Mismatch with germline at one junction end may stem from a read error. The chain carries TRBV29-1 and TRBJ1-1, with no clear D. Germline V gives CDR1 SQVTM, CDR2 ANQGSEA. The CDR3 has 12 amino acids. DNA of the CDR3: TGCAGCGTTGTGGGCGTGAAGACTGAAGCTTTCTTT. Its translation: CSVVGVKTEAFF.

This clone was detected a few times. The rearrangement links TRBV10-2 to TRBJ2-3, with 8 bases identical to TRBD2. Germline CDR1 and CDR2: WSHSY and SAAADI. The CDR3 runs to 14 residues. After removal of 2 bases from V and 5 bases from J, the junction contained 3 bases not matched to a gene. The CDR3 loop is CASSEAGGGDTQYF. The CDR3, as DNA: TGCGCCAGCAGTGAGGCGGGAGGCGGAGATACGCAGTATTTT.

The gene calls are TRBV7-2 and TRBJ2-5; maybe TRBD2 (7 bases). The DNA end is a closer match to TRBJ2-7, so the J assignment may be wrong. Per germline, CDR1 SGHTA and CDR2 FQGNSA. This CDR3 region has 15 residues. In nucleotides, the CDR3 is TGTGCCAGCAGCTTAGAGGGGGGGCCTCCCTACGAGCAGTACTTC. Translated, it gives CASSLEGGPPYEQYF.

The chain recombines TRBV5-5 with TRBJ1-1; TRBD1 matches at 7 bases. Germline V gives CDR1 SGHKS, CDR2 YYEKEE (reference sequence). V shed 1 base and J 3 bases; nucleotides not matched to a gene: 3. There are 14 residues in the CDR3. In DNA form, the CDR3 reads TGTGCCAGCAGCTTGAAACAGGGGTACACTGAAGCTTTCTTT. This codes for CASSLKQGYTEAFF.

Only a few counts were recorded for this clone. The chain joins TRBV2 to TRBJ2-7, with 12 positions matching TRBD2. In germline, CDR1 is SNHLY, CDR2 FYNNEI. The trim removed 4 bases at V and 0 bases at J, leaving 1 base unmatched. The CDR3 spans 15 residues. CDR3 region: CASSVTSGSSYEQYF. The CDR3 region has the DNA TGTGCCAGCAGTGTGACTAGCGGGAGCTCCTACGAGCAGTACTTC.

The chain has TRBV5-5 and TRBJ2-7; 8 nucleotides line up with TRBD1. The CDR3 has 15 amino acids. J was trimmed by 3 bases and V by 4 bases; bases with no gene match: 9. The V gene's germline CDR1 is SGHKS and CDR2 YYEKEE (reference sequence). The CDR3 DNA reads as TGTGCCAGCAGCGGAACCGGGACAGGTGTCTACGAGCAGTACTTC. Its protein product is CASSGTGTGVYEQYF.

The CDR3 DNA reads as TGCAGCGTTGACAGGGTATCCTCTGAGCAGTTCTTC. Translating it yields CSVDRVSSEQFF. The chain combines TRBV29-1 with TRBJ2-1; D may be TRBD1 (5 bases). Deletions cut 3 bases from V and 9 bases from J, with 12 bases between. This CDR3 is 12 amino acids long. Germline CDR1 and CDR2: SQVTM and ANQGSEA.

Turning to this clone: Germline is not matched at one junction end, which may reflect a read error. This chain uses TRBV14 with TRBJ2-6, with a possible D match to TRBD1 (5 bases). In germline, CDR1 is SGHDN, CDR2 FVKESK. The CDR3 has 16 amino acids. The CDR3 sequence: CASSHQASSGANALTF. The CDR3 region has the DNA TGTGCCAGCAGCCACCAGGCAAGCTCTGGGGCCAACGCCCTGACTTTC.

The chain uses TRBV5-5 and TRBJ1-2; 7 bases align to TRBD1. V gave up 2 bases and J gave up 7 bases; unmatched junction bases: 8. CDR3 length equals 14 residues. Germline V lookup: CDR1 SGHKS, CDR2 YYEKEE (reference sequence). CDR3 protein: CASSLLRTGGGYTF. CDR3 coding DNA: TGTGCCAGCAGCTTATTGCGGACAGGCGGTGGCTACACCTTC.

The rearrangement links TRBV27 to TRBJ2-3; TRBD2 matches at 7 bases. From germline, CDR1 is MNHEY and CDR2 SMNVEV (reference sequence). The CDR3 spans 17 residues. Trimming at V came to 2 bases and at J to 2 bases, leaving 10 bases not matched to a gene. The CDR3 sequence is CASSLRSSGAFTDTQYF. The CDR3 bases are TGTGCCAGCAGTTTAAGGTCTAGCGGAGCCTTCACAGATACGCAGTATTTT.

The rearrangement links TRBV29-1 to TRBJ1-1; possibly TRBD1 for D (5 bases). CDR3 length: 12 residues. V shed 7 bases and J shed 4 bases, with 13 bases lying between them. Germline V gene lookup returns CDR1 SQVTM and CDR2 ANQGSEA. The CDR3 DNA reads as TGCAGCGCTTCGACAGTTCTCACTGAAGCTTTCTTT. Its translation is CSASTVLTEAFF. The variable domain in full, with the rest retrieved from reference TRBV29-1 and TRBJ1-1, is SAVISQKPSRDICQRGTSLTIQCQVDSQVTMMFWYRQQPGQSLTLIATANQGSEATYESGFVIDKFPISRPNLTFSTLTVSNMSPEDSSIYLCSASTVLTEAFFGQGTRLTVV.

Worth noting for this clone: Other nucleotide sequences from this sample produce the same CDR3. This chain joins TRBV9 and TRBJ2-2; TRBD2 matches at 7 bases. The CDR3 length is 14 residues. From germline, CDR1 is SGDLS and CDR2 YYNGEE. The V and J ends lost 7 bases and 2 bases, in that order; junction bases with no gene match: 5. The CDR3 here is CASRLASNTGELFF. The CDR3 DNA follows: TGTGCCAGCCGACTAGCTTCCAACACCGGGGAGCTGTTTTTT. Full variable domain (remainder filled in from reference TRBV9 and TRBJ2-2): DSGVTQTPKHLITATGQRVTLRCSPRSGDLSVYWYQQSLDQGLQFLIQYYNGEERAKGNILERFSAQQFPDLHSELNLSSLELGDSALYFCASRLASNTGELFFGEGSRLTVL.

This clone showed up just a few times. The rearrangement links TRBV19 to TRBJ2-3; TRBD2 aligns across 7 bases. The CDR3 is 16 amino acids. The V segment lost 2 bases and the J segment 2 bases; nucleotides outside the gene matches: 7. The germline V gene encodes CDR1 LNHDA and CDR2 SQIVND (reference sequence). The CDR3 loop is CASSISASGATDTQYF. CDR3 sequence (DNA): TGTGCCAGTAGTATATCGGCTAGCGGAGCCACAGATACGCAGTATTTT.